What follows describes a single TCR beta chain. The table came from immunoSEQ multiplex PCR; TCRdb's copy has only in-frame clones and leaves some out. The sample records about 68,000 clones, about 90% being singletons. This record belongs to a study of T cell changes during pregnancy in multiple sclerosis. CDR3 size: 15 residues. Germline CDR1 and CDR2: SGHKS and YYEKEE (reference sequence). Trimming removed 0 bases from V and 5 bases from J; junction bases left unmatched: 6. The V and J genes are TRBV5-5 and TRBJ2-5; 8 bases are a match to TRBD1. The TCR comes from a female donor in good health, enrolled as a control in a pregnancy study. The material was peripheral blood, obtained in the second trimester of pregnancy. This CDR3 reads CASSLGQGARETQYF. CDR3 sequence (DNA): TGTGCCAGCAGCTTGGGGCAGGGGGCGAGGGAGACCCAGTACTTC.